Below are 27 T cell receptor beta chains sequenced from a single sample in a study of blood T cell repertoires in COVID-19. Data came from immunoSEQ multiplex PCR; TCRdb stores just in-frame clones and leaves some out. Found here are tens of thousands of clones, roughly 78% of them singletons; the top ten hold approximately 21%. Input material: peripheral blood. The origin of the receptors is a woman of 80 years or more with acute or convalescent COVID-19.

This chain links TRBV2 with TRBJ1-3, with a possible D match to TRBD1 (5 bases). Germline V gene data show CDR1 as SNHLY and CDR2 as FYNNEI. The V end was cut by 5 bases, the J end by 0 bases, with 8 bases between. The CDR3 has 14 amino acids. The DNA of the CDR3 is TGTGCCAGCAGTCGGGGGGGCTCTGGAAACACCATATATTTT. Protein: CASSRGGSGNTIYF. The entire variable domain, with the rest obtained from reference TRBV2 and TRBJ1-3, is as follows: EPEVTQTPSHQVTQMGQEVILRCVPISNHLYFYWYRQILGQKVEFLVSFYNNEISEKSEIFDDQFSVERPDGSNFTLKIRSTKLEDSAMYFCASSRGGSGNTIYFGEGSWLTVV.

V gene TRBV9 combines with J gene TRBJ2-3, with D tentatively TRBD2 (6 bases). Germline V gene lookup returns CDR1 SGDLS and CDR2 YYNGEE. V was cut by 0 bases and J by 4 bases, with 15 bases left in between. The CDR3 runs to 16 residues. The CDR3 protein is CASSVALVGTADTQYF. The DNA for the CDR3 is TGTGCCAGCAGCGTAGCTCTAGTAGGGACTGCAGATACGCAGTATTTT.

V usage is TRBV19 and J usage is TRBJ2-7; TRBD2 aligns across 13 bases. The germline V gene encodes CDR1 LNHDA and CDR2 SQIVND (reference sequence). The CDR3 extends over 16 amino acids. J was trimmed by 0 bases and V by 4 bases; bases with no gene match: 3. The CDR3 reads CASSRGTSGNSYEQYF. CDR3 DNA: TGTGCCAGTAGTAGGGGGACTAGCGGGAACTCCTACGAGCAGTACTTC.

The chain links TRBV5-1 to TRBJ1-1; no clear D gene. There are 15 residues in the CDR3. The V and J ends lost 0 bases and 1 base respectively, with 10 bases between them. From germline, CDR1 is SGHRS and CDR2 YFSETQ. The CDR3 DNA sequence: TGCGCCAGCAGCTTGGGACAACCGAGGAACACTGAAGCTTTCTTT. The encoded protein is CASSLGQPRNTEAFF.

The gene calls are TRBV5-6 and TRBJ2-3, with D unclear. The CDR3 is 11 amino acids. V was trimmed by 4 bases and J by 3 bases, leaving 3 bases between them. Germline values: CDR1 SGHDT, CDR2 YYEEEE. The chain's CDR3 is CASSLTDTQYF. The CDR3 nucleotides read TGTGCCAGCAGCCTTACAGATACGCAGTATTTT.

The V gene is TRBV5-4, the J gene TRBJ1-1, with D maybe TRBD1 (6 bases). In germline, CDR1 is SGHNT, CDR2 YYREEE (reference sequence). The V end lost 4 bases, the J end lost 5 bases, and 15 bases lay between the germline ends. There are 14 residues in the CDR3. As DNA, the CDR3 is TGTGCCAGCAGCCCCAAAGGGGGTGCGACTGAAGCTTTCTTT. This encodes CASSPKGGATEAFF.

The DNA of the CDR3 is TGTGCCAGCAGCCCAACGACAGGGGGCGTGGATACGCAGTATTTT. Amino acids: CASSPTTGGVDTQYF. The genes are TRBV5-6 and TRBJ2-3, with 10 bases that match TRBD1. The length of the CDR3 is 15 residues. The V and J ends lost 4 bases and 6 bases, in that order; junction bases with no gene match: 8. Germline CDR1 and CDR2: SGHDT and YYEEEE.

The chain has TRBV20-1 and TRBJ2-7; 8 bases are a match to TRBD2. The CDR3 extends over 11 amino acids. Germline trimming cut 6 bases from V and 9 bases from J; bases unmatched to any gene: 7. CDR1 is DFQATT and CDR2 is SNEGSKA in the germline V gene (reference sequence). The CDR3 coding sequence is TGCAGTGCCTGGACTAGCCGGGTGCAGTACTTC. Amino acids: CSAWTSRVQYF.

The gene calls are TRBV19 and TRBJ1-2; D is unresolved. Germline V gene sequence: CDR1 LNHDA, CDR2 SQIVND (reference sequence). V shed 5 bases and J shed 3 bases, with 19 bases lying between them. This CDR3 is built from 16 residues. The DNA of the CDR3 is TGTGCCAGTAGTGGACCGGAAAGGTCGGGAGACTATGGCTACACCTTC. It is translated as CASSGPERSGDYGYTF.

The chain employs TRBV9 and TRBJ2-1; D is possibly TRBD2 (5 bases). Germline V gene sequence: CDR1 SGDLS, CDR2 YYNGEE. Between the trimmed V and J ends, which lost 0 bases and 6 bases, there was a span of 13 bases. The CDR3 has 15 residues. The CDR3 sequence is CASSVAISAPNEQFF. CDR3 nucleotides: TGTGCCAGCAGCGTAGCGATTAGCGCCCCCAATGAGCAGTTCTTC.

The chain recombines TRBV11-2 with TRBJ2-7, with 8 bases identical to TRBD1. Germline CDR1 SGHAT, CDR2 FQNNGV. Trimming cost V 1 base and J 3 bases; bases outside gene matches: 11. The CDR3 loop spans 17 amino acids. The CDR3 loop reads CASSLGSGGNLYYEQYF. The CDR3 coding sequence is TGTGCCAGCAGCTTAGGGTCAGGGGGCAATCTCTACTACGAGCAGTACTTC.

The chain links TRBV24-1 to TRBJ2-5, with 12 bases fitting TRBD1. This CDR3 comprises 15 residues. V dropped 3 bases and J dropped 5; count of bases not matched to a gene: 3. The germline CDR1 and CDR2 sequences are KGHDR and SFDVKD. CDR3 protein: CATSDGTGGAETQYF. The CDR3 DNA sequence: TGTGCCACCAGTGATGGGACAGGGGGCGCGGAGACCCAGTACTTC.

Concerning this clone itself: In the same sample, other DNA sequences code for this CDR3. The chain links TRBV5-1 to TRBJ2-3; 8 bases match TRBD1. The CDR3 is made up of 13 amino acids. Germline loops: CDR1 SGHRS, CDR2 YFSETQ. J lost 6 bases, V lost 1 base, and 1 base had no gene match. CDR3 residues: CASSLQGADTQYF. In DNA, the CDR3 is TGCGCCAGCAGCTTGCAGGGGGCGGATACGCAGTATTTT. Full variable domain (outside the CDR3, taken from reference TRBV5-1 and TRBJ2-3): KAGVTQTPRYLIKTRGQQVTLSCSPISGHRSVSWYQQTPGQGLQFLFEYFSETQRNKGNFPGRFSGRQFSNSRSEMNVSTLELGDSALYLCASSLQGADTQYFGPGTRLTVL.

The rearrangement links TRBV5-4 to TRBJ2-1, with D hard to call. Per the germline V gene, CDR1 is SGHNT and CDR2 is YYREEE (reference sequence). The CDR3 consists of 15 residues. Trimming stripped 2 bases from V and 10 bases from J, with 19 bases between. The CDR3, as DNA: TGTGCCAGCAGCTTCCCCTCGGTAGGAGCACGGGAGCAGTTCTTC. This gives the protein CASSFPSVGAREQFF. The variable domain in full, with the rest retrieved from reference TRBV5-4 and TRBJ2-1, is ETGVTQSPTHLIKTRGQQVTLRCSSQSGHNTVSWYQQALGQGPQFIFQYYREEENGRGNFPPRFSGLQFPNYSSELNVNALELDDSALYLCASSFPSVGAREQFFGPGTRLTVL.

The chain has TRBV13 and TRBJ1-6; 8 bases agree with TRBD1. The germline V gene has CDR1 PRHDT and CDR2 FYEKMQ (reference sequence). J lost 7 bases, V lost 0 bases, and 2 bases had no gene match. This CDR3 has 15 residues. The CDR3 DNA is TGTGCCAGCAGCTTAGGCGACAGGGGAAATTCACCCCTCCACTTT. Translated, it gives CASSLGDRGNSPLHF.

The rearrangement joins TRBV5-1 to TRBJ2-1; 7 bases align to TRBD1. CDR3 size: 16 residues. Germline V gene data show CDR1 as SGHRS and CDR2 as YFSETQ. The junction had 7 bases not matched to a gene; V was cut back by 4 bases and J by 0 bases. CDR3 protein: CASSPGRTGSYNEQFF. The CDR3, as DNA: TGCGCCAGCAGCCCGGGGCGGACAGGCTCCTACAATGAGCAGTTCTTC.

CDR3 nucleotides: TGCGCCAGCAGCTCGCGGCCGTCCCTTGATTCACCCCTCCACTTT. Protein: CASSSRPSLDSPLHF. The chain is built from TRBV5-1 and TRBJ1-6; D ambiguous. The V gene's germline CDR1 is SGHRS and CDR2 YFSETQ. The CDR3 consists of 15 residues. V shed 3 bases and J shed 8 bases, with 15 bases lying between them.

The chain couples TRBV7-3 to TRBJ2-3, with a weak D call TRBD2 (6 bases). Deletions cut 9 bases from V and 0 bases from J, with 10 bases between. This CDR3 spans 13 amino acids. CDR1 and CDR2 (germline): SGHTA, FQGTGA. CDR3 sequence (DNA): TGTGCCAGTGCCCGGGGGAGCACAGATACGCAGTATTTT. Protein product: CASARGSTDTQYF.

The rearrangement joins TRBV6-4 to TRBJ1-1, with 11 positions matching TRBD1. Trimming cost V 10 bases and J 4 bases; bases outside gene matches: 8. Germline values: CDR1 MRHNA, CDR2 SNTAGT. This CDR3 has 14 residues. CDR3 protein: CATRTGGAGTEAFF. For the CDR3, the DNA is TGTGCCACTCGGACAGGGGGCGCGGGCACTGAAGCTTTCTTT.

The rearrangement joins TRBV5-1 to TRBJ2-7, with D perhaps TRBD1 (7 bases). The germline V and J ends were trimmed by 4 bases and 5 bases, with 13 bases remaining between them. CDR3 length: 13 amino acids. CDR1 and CDR2 (germline): SGHRS, YFSETQ. Here the CDR3 reads CASSLEGTDEQYF. The CDR3 nucleotides are TGCGCCAGCAGCCTGGAGGGGACAGACGAGCAGTACTTC.

A single count supports this clone. The chain joins TRBV7-7 to TRBJ2-2, with 8 bases aligning to TRBD1. Germline assignment: CDR1 SSHAT and CDR2 FNYEAQ (reference sequence). After removal of 5 bases from V and 1 base from J, the junction contained 12 bases not matched to a gene. The CDR3 sequence is 18 residues long. The CDR3 DNA is TGTGCCAGCAGCCCATATTGGGACAGGAGGGAGAACACCGGGGAGCTGTTTTTT. Encoded protein: CASSPYWDRRENTGELFF.

The chain carries TRBV11-3 and TRBJ2-3; 8 nucleotides line up with TRBD2. The V and J ends lost 5 bases and 4 bases, in that order; junction bases with no gene match: 5. Germline CDR1 is SGHNT and CDR2 is YENEEA. The CDR3 is made up of 14 amino acids. The DNA for the CDR3 is TGTGCCAGCAGCCAACGGGGGGGCGCAGATACGCAGTATTTT. Residues: CASSQRGGADTQYF. The variable domain in full, completed from reference TRBV11-3 and TRBJ2-3, reads EAGVVQSPRYKIIEKKQPVAFWCNPISGHNTLYWYLQNLGQGPELLIRYENEEAVDDSQLPKDRFSAERLKGVDSTLKIQPAELGDSAVYLCASSQRGGADTQYFGPGTRLTVL.

V gene TRBV5-1 combines with J gene TRBJ1-1, with 8 bases lining up with TRBD1. The length of the CDR3 is 15 residues. V shed 3 bases and J 4 bases; nucleotides not matched to a gene: 8. The germline gives CDR1 SGHRS, CDR2 YFSETQ. The CDR3 loop is CASSSGQGSFTEAFF. CDR3 coding DNA: TGCGCCAGCAGCTCCGGACAGGGAAGTTTCACTGAAGCTTTCTTT.

There are a few counts of this clone. The chain carries TRBV6-5 and TRBJ2-7; 10 positions agree with TRBD2. V trimming: 7 bases; J trimming: 4 bases; junction bases outside the gene matches: 4. Germline V lookup: CDR1 MNHEY, CDR2 SVGAGI. This CDR3 has 13 residues. The CDR3 DNA reads as TGTGCCAGCACCCGGACTAGCGGATACGAGCAGTACTTC. This sequence encodes CASTRTSGYEQYF.

The chain uses TRBV6-5 and TRBJ2-5; TRBD1 matches at 7 bases. Germline assignment: CDR1 MNHEY and CDR2 SVGAGI. J lost 7 bases, V lost 10 bases, and 15 bases had no gene match. This CDR3 contains 14 residues. CDR3 amino acids: CANRNGTALSTQYF. The CDR3 DNA follows: TGTGCCAACCGGAATGGGACAGCTTTGTCGACCCAGTACTTC.

The chain joins TRBV6-2 or TRBV6-3 to TRBJ2-4; 7 bases match TRBD2. The CDR3 contains 15 residues. Germline values: CDR1 MNHEY, CDR2 SVGEGT. J gave up 0 bases and V 5 bases, and 4 bases lay outside the gene matches. CDR3 protein: CASSIGGLAKNIQYF. The CDR3 DNA reads as TGTGCCAGCAGTATCGGGGGGTTAGCCAAAAACATTCAGTACTTC.

The V call is TRBV10-3, the J call TRBJ2-2; perhaps TRBD2 as D (5 bases). There are 13 residues in the CDR3. Per germline, CDR1 ENHRY and CDR2 SYGVKD. V lost 9 bases and J lost 4, with 12 bases in between. The CDR3 sequence: CAMSGEVTGELFF. CDR3 nucleotides: TGTGCCATGTCCGGGGAAGTCACCGGGGAGCTGTTTTTT.